The present TCR beta chain was sequenced within a study of blood T cell repertoires in COVID-19. About the study: Nucleic acid was either cDNA or gDNA, and it came from T cells, B-cell-depleted T cells, or PBMCs.

Original methodology: The assay estimated nucleated cells by amplifying reference gene primers. Using immunoSEQ multiplex PCR, the repertoire was profiled, and TCRdb retains in-frame clones only, with some absent. That table is the source of V, J and clone size, and D and trimming were worked out from the DNA. The sample lists some 160,000 clones, approximately 80% occurring once. Germline CDR1 and CDR2: GTSNPN and SVGIG (reference sequence). Trimming shortened V by 2 bases and J by 5 bases, and 9 bases separated the two germline ends. The CDR3 length is 12 residues. Sequencing was carried out using peripheral blood. This receptor was taken from a woman in her forties or fifties with acute or convalescent COVID-19. The V and J genes are TRBV30 and TRBJ1-2, with D uncertain. DNA of the CDR3: TGTGCCTGGAGTTGGCGAGGGTATGGCTACACCTTC. As protein: CAWSWRGYGYTF.